The 5 T cell receptor beta chains presented below share a single source sample, sequenced in a study of naive and memory T cell subsets. Regarding the study as a whole: A few larger clonotypes appeared in naive repertoires, especially CD8, possibly memory cells re-expressing CD45RA.

Two oligonucleotides, mixed equimolar, formed the beta constant-region primer covering TRBC1 and TRBC2. Four rounds of PCR amplified the ligated cDNA using nested alpha and beta constant-region primers plus SP2. TCRdb re-analysed the UMI-ligation and nested PCR reads in MiXCR, keeping a single row per CDR3 protein. In the table there are around 83,000 distinct CDR3 sequences, about 10% of which are singletons. Their target antigens are unknown. The specimen sequenced was naive CD4+ T cells from blood. Source of these receptors: a human donor in good health.

This clonotype was counted only a few times. J is TRBJ2-7 and V is TRBV7-9; 14 nucleotides match TRBD2. This CDR3 comprises 16 residues. Germline V gives CDR1 SEHNR, CDR2 FQNEAQ (reference sequence). The ends lost 5 bases at V and 1 base at J; junction bases unmatched: 4. CDR3 sequence (DNA): TGTGCCAGCAGCGCCTGGACTAGCGGGGGGTCCTACGAGCAGTACTTC. Translating it yields CASSAWTSGGSYEQYF. The complete variable domain, with remaining parts taken from reference TRBV7-9 and TRBJ2-7, reads DTGVSQNPRHKITKRGQNVTFRCDPISEHNRLYWYRQTLGQGPEFLTYFQNEAQLEKSRLLSDRFSAERPKGSFSTLEIQRTEQGDSAMYLCASSAWTSGGSYEQYFGPGTRLTVT.

The chain employs TRBV24-1 and TRBJ2-1; maybe TRBD1 (6 bases). Germline-derived CDR1 and CDR2 are KGHDR and SFDVKD. This CDR3 region has 12 residues. Trimming took off 5 bases at V and 15 bases at J, with 16 bases between the two ends. The CDR3 region has the DNA TGTGCCACCAGTGCAGGGGCAACCAGGCGGTTCTTC. This codes for CATSAGATRRFF.

Concerning this clonotype itself: The conserved phenylalanine or tryptophan is not found at the CDR3 terminus, so this likely reflects a read error. CDR3 loop: CASSSTRGRNYEQYL. The CDR3 DNA reads as TGTGCCAGCAGCTCCACCCGTGGGCGGAACTACGAGCAGTACTTA. V usage is TRBV7-9 and J usage is TRBJ2-7; D is uncertain. Between the trimmed V and J ends, which lost 4 bases and 3 bases, there was a span of 16 bases. CDR1 is SEHNR, CDR2 FQNEAQ, per germline (reference sequence). The CDR3 has 15 residues.

The table lists this clonotype with a few counts. This chain connects TRBV6-4 to TRBJ1-2; TRBD1 agrees at 7 bases. After removal of 6 bases from V and 2 bases from J, the junction contained 6 bases not matched to a gene. The CDR3 loop spans 14 amino acids. Germline-derived CDR1 and CDR2 are MRHNA and SNTAGT. CDR3 DNA: TGTGCCAGCAGCGCCGAGGGACAGAACTATGGCTACACCTTC. Its translation: CASSAEGQNYGYTF.

The chain couples TRBV12-3 or TRBV12-4 to TRBJ2-3; D unclear. The CDR3 has 17 residues. Deletions cut 0 bases from V and 0 bases from J, with 13 bases between. The chain's CDR3 is CASSLAKKADSTDTQYF. In DNA, the CDR3 is TGTGCCAGCAGTTTAGCGAAAAAGGCCGATAGCACAGATACGCAGTATTTT.